The T cell receptor beta chain under discussion was sequenced for a study of blood T cell repertoires in COVID-19. The wider study: COVID-19 samples, acute and convalescent, were from the United States, Italy and Spain. Nucleic acid was either cDNA or gDNA, and it came from T cells, B-cell-depleted T cells, or PBMCs.

Per the original methods: Amplification from reference gene primers served as the basis for estimated nucleated cell counts. The repertoire was sequenced with immunoSEQ multiplex PCR; TCRdb's copy has only in-frame clones and lacks some. The V and J calls and clone size are taken from that table; D and trimming were inferred from the DNA. The repertoire holds about 200,000 clones, with around nine tenths as singletons. This CDR3 region has 20 residues. J lost 0 bases, V lost 0 bases, and 14 bases had no gene match. Per the germline V gene, CDR1 is SGDLS and CDR2 is YYNGEE. This TCR came from a woman under 40 with acute COVID-19. The chain has TRBV9 and TRBJ2-5; 10 bases map to TRBD2. Sequencing was carried out using PBMCs or T cells enriched from blood (not recorded which). CDR3 protein: CASSVAGGASGGLYQETQYF. The CDR3 region has the DNA TGTGCCAGCAGCGTAGCTGGCGGCGCTAGCGGGGGCCTGTACCAAGAGACCCAGTACTTC.